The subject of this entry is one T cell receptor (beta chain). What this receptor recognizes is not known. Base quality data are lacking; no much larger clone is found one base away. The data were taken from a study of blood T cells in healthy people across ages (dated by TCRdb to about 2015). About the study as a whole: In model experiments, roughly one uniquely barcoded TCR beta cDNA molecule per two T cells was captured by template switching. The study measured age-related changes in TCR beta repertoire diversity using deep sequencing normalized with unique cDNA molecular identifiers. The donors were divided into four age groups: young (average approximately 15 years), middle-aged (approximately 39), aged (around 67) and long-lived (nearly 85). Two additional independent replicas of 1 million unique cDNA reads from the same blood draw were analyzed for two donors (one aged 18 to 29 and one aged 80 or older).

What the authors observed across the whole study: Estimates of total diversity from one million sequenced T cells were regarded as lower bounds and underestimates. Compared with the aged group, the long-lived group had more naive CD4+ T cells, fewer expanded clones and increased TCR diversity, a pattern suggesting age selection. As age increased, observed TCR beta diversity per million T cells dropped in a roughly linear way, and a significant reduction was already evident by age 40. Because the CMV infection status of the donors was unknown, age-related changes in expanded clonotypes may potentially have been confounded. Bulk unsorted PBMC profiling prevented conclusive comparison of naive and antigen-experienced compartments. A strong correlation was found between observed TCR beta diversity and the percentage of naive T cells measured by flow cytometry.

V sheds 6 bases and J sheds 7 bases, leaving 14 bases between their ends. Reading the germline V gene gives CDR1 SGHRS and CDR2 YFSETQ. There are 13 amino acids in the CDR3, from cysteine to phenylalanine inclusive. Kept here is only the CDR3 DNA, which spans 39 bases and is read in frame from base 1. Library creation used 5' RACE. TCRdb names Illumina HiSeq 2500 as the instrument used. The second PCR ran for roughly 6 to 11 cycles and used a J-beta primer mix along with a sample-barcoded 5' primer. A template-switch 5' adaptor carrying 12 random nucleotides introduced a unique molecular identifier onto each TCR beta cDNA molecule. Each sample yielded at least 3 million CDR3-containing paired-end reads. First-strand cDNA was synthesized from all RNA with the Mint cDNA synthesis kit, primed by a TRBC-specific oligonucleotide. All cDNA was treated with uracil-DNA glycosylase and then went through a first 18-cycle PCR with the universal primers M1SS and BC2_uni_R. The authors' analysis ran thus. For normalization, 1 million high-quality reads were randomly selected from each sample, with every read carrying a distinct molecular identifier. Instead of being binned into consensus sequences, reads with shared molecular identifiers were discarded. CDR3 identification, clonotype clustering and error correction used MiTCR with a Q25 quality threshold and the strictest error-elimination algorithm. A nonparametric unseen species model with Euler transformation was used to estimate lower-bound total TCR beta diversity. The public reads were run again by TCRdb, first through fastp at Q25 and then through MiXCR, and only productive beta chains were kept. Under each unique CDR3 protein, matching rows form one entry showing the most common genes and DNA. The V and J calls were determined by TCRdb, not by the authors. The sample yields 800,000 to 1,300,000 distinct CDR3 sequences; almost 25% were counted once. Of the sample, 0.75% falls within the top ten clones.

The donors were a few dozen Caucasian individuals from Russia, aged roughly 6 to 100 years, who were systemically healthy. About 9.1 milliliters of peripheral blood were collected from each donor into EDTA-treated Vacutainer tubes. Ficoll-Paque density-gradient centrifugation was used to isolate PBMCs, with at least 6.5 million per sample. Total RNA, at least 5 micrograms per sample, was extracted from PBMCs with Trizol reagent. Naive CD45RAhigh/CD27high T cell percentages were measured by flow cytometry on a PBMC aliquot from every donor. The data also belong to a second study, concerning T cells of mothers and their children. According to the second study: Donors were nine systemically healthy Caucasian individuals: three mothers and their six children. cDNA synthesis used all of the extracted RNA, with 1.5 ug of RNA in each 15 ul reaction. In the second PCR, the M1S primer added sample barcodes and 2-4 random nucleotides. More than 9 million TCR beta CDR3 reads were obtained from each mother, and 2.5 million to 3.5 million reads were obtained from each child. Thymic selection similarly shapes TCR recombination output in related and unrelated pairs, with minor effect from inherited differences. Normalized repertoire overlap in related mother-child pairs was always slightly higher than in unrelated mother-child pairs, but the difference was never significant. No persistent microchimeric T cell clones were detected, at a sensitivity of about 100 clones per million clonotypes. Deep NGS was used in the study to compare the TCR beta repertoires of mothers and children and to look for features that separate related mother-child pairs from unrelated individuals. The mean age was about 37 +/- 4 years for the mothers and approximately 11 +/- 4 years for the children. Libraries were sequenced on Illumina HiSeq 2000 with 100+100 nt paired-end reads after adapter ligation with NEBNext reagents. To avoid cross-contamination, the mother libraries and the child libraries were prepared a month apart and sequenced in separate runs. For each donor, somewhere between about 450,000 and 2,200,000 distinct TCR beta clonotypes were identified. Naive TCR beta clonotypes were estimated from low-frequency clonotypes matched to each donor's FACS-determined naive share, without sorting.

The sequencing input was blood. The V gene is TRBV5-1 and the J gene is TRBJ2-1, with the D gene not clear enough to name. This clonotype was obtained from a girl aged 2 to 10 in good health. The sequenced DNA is TGCGCCAGCAACGCCGGGTACGTAAATGAGCAGTTCTTC. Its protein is CASNAGYVNEQFF. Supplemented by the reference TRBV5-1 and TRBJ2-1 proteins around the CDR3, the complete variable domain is KAGVTQTPRYLIKTRGQQVTLSCSPISGHRSVSWYQQTPGQGLQFLFEYFSETQRNKGNFPGRFSGRQFSNSRSEMNVSTLELGDSALYLCASNAGYVNEQFFGPGTRLTVL.